Listed below are T cell receptor beta chains from one sample, sequenced in a study of T cell changes during pregnancy in multiple sclerosis. Clones were read by immunoSEQ multiplex PCR, and TCRdb kept only the in-frame ones, dropping some. The sample has 70,000 to 95,000 clones, about 92% seen once. Sequences were derived from peripheral blood, sampled after pregnancy. These receptors were obtained from a female donor in good health, enrolled as a control in a pregnancy study. CDR3s include the opening cysteine and the closing phenylalanine or tryptophan.

>TRBV6-1
CASSSGQGIHEQYF
>TRBV25-1
CASSADRGFADTQYF
>TRBV7-2
CASSPDSYGYTF
>TRBV7-8
CASSFELAGGAKNIQYF
>TRBV28
CASSSPGHNEKLFF
>TRBV29-1
CSVDTMSGSSYEQYF
>TRBV29-1
CSVLAYEQYF
>TRBV4-3
CASSQHTQGAYTQYF
>TRBV6-4
CASSPIYGTTWNEQFF
>TRBV29-1
CSEDRDREFRDEQYF
>TRBV30
CAWSAQTNEKLFF
>TRBV7-9
CASSLSYEQYF
>TRBV5-1
CASRSGFQETQYF
>TRBV7-3
CASSPTSGSFIEQFF
>TRBV19
CASSSPAGGSYNEQFF
>TRBV7-9
CASTAGQAFGDTQYF
>TRBV15
CATSLGEGPYNEQFF
>TRBV27
CASSLSAGTLFSYEQYF
>TRBV6-4
CASSELGSGIRDEQFF
>TRBV30
CAWSSGTGSAEQYF
>TRBV10-3
CASGGEGSYNEQFF
>TRBV11-3
CASSPGRDDEQFF
>TRBV27
CASSLDTQYF
>TRBV5-1
CASSIDQGRETQYF
>TRBV5-1
CASSLGLAGGGEQFF
>TRBV2
CASSVTRVVYEKLFF
>TRBV4-2
CASSQGQGLLGGYTF
>TRBV28
CASSILTGVYGYTF
>TRBV7-2
CASSPPSGGGNEQFF
>TRBV6-5
CASSFGDTQYF
>TRBV5-1
CASSWRGGDTDTQYF
>TRBV6-1
CASRVYGEDRREQYF
>TRBV27
CASSRGNEQFF
>TRBV27
CASKPQGRADVETQYF
>TRBV30
CAWDRTGNSEAFF
>TRBV25-1
CASSYGTTGSFF
>TRBV6-1
CASSRLGQGDQPQHF